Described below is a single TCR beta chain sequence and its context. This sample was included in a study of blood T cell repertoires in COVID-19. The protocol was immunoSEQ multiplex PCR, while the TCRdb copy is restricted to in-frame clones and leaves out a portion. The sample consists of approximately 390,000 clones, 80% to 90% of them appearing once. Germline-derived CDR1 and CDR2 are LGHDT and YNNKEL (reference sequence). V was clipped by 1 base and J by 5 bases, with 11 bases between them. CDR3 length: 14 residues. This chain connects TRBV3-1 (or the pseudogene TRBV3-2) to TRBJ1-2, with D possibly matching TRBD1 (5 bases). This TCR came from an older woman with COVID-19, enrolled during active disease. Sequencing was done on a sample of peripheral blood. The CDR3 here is CASSQGATDYGYTF. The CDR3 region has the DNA TGTGCCAGCAGCCAAGGCGCGACAGATTATGGCTACACCTTC.